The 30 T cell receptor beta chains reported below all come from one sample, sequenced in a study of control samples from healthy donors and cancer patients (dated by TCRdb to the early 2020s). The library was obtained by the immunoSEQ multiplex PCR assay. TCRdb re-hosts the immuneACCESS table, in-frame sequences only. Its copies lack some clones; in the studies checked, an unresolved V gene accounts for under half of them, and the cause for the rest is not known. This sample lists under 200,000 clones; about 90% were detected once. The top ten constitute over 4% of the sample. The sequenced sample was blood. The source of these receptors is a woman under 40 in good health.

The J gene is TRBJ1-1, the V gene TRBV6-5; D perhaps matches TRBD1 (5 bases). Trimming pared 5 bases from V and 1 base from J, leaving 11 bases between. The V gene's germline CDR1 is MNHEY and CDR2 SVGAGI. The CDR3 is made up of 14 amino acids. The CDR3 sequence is CASSRDGGNTEAFF. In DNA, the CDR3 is TGTGCCAGCAGTCGGGACGGAGGGAACACTGAAGCTTTCTTT.

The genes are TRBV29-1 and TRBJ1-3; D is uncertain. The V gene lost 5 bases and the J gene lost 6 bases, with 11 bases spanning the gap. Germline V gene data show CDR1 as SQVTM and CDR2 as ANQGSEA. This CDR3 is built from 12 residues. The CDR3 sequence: CSVTTRTNTIYF. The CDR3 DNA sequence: TGCAGCGTTACTACACGGACAAACACCATATATTTT.

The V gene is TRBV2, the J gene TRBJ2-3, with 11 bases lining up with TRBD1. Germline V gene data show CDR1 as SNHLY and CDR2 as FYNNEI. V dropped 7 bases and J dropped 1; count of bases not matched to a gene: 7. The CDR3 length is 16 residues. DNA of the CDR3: TGTGCCAGCATCCCCGGGACAGGGGGAGGCACAGATACGCAGTATTTT. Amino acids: CASIPGTGGGTDTQYF. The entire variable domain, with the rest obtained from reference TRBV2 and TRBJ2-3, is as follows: EPEVTQTPSHQVTQMGQEVILRCVPISNHLYFYWYRQILGQKVEFLVSFYNNEISEKSEIFDDQFSVERPDGSNFTLKIRSTKLEDSAMYFCASIPGTGGGTDTQYFGPGTRLTVL.

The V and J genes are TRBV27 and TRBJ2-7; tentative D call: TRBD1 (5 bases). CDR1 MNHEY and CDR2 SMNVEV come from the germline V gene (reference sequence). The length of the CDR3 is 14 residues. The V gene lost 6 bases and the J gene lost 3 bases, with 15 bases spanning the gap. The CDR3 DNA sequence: TGTGCCAGCAGACCCCCCGACAGATTCTACGAGCAGTACTTC. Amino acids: CASRPPDRFYEQYF.

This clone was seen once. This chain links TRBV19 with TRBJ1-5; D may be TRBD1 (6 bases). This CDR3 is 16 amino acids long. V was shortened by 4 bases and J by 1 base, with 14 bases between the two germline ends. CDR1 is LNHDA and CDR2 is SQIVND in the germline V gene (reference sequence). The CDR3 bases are TGTGCCAGTAGTACAATAGGACAGTCAAGCAATCAGCCCCAGCATTTT. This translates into CASSTIGQSSNQPQHF.

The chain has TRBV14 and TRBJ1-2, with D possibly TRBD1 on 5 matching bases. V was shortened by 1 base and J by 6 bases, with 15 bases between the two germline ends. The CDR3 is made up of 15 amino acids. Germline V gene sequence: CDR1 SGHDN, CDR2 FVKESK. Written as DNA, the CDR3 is TGTGCCAGCAGCCAAGTAAGGGGACCCGCCCATGGCTACACCTTC. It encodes CASSQVRGPAHGYTF.

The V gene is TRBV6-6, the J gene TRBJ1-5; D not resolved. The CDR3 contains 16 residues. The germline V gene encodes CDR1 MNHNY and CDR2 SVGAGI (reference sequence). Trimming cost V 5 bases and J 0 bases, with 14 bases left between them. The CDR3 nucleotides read TGTGCCAGCAGTCACCGTGTTGCTTATAGCAATCAGCCCCAGCATTTT. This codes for CASSHRVAYSNQPQHF.

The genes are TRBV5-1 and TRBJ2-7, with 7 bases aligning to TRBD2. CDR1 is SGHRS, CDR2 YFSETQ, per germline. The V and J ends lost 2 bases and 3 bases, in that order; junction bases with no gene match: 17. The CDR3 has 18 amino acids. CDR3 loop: CASSFESTLGLEFYEQYF. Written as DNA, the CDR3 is TGCGCCAGCAGCTTTGAATCTACCCTTGGACTAGAGTTCTACGAGCAGTACTTC.

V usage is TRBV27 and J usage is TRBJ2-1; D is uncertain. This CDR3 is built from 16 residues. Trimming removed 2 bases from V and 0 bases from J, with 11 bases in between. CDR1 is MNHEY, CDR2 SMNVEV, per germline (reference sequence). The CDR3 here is CASSLRGILSYNEQFF. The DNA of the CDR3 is TGTGCCAGCAGTTTAAGAGGCATACTCTCCTACAATGAGCAGTTCTTC.

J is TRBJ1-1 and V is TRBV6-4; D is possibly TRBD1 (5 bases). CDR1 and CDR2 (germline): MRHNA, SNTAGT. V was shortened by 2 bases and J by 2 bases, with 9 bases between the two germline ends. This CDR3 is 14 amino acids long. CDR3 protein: CASSDTDRNTEAFF. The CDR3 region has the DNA TGTGCCAGCAGTGACACCGACAGAAACACTGAAGCTTTCTTT.

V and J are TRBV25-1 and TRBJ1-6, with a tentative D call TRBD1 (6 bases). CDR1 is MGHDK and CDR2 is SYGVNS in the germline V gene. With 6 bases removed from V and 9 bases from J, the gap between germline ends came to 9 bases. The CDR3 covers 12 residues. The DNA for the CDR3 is TGTGCCAGCAGCATACAGGGTTCACCCCTCCACTTT. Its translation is CASSIQGSPLHF.

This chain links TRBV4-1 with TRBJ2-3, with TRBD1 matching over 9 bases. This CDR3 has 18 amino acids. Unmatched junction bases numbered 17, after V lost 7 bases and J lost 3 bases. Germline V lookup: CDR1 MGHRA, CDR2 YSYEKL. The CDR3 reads CASTQRPYGTGSTDTQYF. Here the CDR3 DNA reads TGCGCCAGCACCCAGAGACCATACGGGACAGGGAGTACAGATACGCAGTATTTT.

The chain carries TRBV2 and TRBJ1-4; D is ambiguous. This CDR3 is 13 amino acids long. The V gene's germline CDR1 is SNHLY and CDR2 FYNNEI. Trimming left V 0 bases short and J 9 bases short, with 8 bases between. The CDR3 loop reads CASSEAQVQKLFF. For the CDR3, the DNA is TGTGCCAGCAGTGAAGCCCAAGTCCAAAAACTGTTTTTT. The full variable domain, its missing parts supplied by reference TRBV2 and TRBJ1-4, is EPEVTQTPSHQVTQMGQEVILRCVPISNHLYFYWYRQILGQKVEFLVSFYNNEISEKSEIFDDQFSVERPDGSNFTLKIRSTKLEDSAMYFCASSEAQVQKLFFGSGTQLSVL.

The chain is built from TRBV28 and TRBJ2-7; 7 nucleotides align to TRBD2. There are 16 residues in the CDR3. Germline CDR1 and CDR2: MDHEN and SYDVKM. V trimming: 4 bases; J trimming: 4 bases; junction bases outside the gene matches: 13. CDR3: CASSYPRREREYEQYF. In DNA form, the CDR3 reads TGTGCCAGCAGTTACCCCCGACGGGAGCGGGAATACGAGCAGTACTTC.

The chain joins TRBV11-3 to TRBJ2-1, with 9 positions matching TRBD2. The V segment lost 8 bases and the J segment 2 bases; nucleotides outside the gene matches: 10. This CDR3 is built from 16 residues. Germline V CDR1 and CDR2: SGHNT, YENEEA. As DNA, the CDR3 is TGTGCCAGCCCGACAGGAGCGGGAGGACCCTACAATGAGCAGTTCTTC. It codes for CASPTGAGGPYNEQFF.

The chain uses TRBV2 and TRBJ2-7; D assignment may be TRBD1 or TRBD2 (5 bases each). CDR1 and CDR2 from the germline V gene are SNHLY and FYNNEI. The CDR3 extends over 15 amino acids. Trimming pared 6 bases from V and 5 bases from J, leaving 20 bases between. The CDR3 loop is CASSQTPGPPDEQYF. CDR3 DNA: TGTGCCAGCAGCCAAACACCGGGACCCCCGGACGAGCAGTACTTC.

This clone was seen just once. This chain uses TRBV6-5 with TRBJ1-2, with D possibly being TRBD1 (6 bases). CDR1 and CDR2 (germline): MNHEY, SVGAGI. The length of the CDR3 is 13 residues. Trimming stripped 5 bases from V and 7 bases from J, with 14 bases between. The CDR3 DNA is TGTGCCAGCAGTCAACCGGGACAACGTGGCTACACCTTC. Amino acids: CASSQPGQRGYTF.

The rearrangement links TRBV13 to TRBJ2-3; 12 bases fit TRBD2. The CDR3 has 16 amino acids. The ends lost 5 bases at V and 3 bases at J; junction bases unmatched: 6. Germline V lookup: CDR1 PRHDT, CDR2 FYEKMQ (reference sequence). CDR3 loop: CASSHHLAGGTDTQYF. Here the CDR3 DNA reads TGTGCCAGCAGCCACCACCTAGCGGGGGGGACAGATACGCAGTATTTT.

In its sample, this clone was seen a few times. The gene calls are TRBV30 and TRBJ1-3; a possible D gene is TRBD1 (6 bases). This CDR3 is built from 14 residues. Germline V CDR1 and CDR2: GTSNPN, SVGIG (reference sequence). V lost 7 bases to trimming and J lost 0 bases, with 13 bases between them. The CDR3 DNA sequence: TGTGCCTCCCCCGGGGGCTTCTCTGGAAACACCATATATTTT. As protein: CASPGGFSGNTIYF.

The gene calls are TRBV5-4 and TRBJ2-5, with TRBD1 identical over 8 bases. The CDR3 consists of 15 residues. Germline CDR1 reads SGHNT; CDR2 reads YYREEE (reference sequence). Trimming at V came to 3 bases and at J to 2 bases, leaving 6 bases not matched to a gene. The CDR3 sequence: CASSSRDRLQETQYF. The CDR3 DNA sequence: TGTGCCAGCAGCTCAAGGGACAGGCTTCAAGAGACCCAGTACTTC. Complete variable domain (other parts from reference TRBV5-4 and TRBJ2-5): ETGVTQSPTHLIKTRGQQVTLRCSSQSGHNTVSWYQQALGQGPQFIFQYYREEENGRGNFPPRFSGLQFPNYSSELNVNALELDDSALYLCASSSRDRLQETQYFGPGTRLLVL.

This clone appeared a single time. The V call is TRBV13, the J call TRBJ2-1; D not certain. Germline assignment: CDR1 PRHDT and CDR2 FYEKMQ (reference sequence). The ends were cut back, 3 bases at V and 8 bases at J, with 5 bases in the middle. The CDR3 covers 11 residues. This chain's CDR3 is CASSFRDEQFF. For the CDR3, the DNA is TGTGCCAGCAGCTTTCGCGATGAGCAGTTCTTC.

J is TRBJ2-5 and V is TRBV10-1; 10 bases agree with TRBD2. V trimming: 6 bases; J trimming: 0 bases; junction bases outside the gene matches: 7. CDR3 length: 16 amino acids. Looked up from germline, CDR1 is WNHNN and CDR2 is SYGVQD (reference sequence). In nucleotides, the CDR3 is TGCGCCAGCAGCCCTGGACTAGCGGACTACCAAGAGACCCAGTACTTC. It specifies CASSPGLADYQETQYF.

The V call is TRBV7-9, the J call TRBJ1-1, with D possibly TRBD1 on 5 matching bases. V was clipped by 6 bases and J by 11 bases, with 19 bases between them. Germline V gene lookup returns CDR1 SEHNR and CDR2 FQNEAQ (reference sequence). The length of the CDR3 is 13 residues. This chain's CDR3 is CASRSPGPEGAFF. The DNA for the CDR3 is TGTGCCAGCAGGTCACCGGGGCCCGAGGGGGCTTTCTTT. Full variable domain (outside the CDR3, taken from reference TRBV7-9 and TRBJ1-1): DTGVSQNPRHKITKRGQNVTFRCDPISEHNRLYWYRQTLGQGPEFLTYFQNEAQLEKSRLLSDRFSAERPKGSFSTLEIQRTEQGDSAMYLCASRSPGPEGAFFGQGTRLTVV.

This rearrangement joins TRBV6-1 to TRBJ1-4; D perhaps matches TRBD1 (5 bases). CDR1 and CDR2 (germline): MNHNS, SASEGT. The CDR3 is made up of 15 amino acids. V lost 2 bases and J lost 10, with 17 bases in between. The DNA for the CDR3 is TGTGCCAGCAGTGAATGGGGGTCCGGGAAAGGAAAACTGTTTTTT. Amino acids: CASSEWGSGKGKLFF.

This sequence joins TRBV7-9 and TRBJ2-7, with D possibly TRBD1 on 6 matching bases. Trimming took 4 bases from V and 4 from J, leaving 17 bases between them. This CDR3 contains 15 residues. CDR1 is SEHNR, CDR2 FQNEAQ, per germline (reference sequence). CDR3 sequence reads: CASSSYHRDGYEQYF. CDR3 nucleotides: TGTGCCAGCAGCTCCTACCACAGGGATGGTTACGAGCAGTACTTC.

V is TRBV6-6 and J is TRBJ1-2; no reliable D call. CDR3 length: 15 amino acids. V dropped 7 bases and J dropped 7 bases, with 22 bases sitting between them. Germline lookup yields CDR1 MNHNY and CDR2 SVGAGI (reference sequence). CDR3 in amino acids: CASTQNIASVSGYTF. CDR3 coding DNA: TGTGCCAGCACTCAAAACATCGCGTCTGTATCTGGCTACACCTTC.

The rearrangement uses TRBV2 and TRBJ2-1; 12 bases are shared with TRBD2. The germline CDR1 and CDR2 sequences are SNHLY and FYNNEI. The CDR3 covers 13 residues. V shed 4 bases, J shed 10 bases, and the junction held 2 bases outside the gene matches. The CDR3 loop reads CASSASGRGEQFF. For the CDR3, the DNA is TGTGCCAGCAGTGCTAGCGGGAGGGGAGAGCAGTTCTTC. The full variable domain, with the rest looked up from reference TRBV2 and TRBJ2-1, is EPEVTQTPSHQVTQMGQEVILRCVPISNHLYFYWYRQILGQKVEFLVSFYNNEISEKSEIFDDQFSVERPDGSNFTLKIRSTKLEDSAMYFCASSASGRGEQFFGPGTRLTVL.

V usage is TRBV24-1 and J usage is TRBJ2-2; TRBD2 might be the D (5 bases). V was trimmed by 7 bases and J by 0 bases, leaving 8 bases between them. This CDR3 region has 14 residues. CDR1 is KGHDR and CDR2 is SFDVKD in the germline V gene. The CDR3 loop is CATREAANTGELFF. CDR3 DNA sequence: TGTGCCACCAGGGAGGCCGCGAACACCGGGGAGCTGTTTTTT.

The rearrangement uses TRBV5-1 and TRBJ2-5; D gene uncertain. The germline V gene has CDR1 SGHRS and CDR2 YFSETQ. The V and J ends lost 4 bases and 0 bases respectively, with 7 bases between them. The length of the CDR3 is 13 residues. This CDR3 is CASSIPDQETQYF. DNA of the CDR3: TGCGCCAGCAGCATCCCAGACCAAGAGACCCAGTACTTC.

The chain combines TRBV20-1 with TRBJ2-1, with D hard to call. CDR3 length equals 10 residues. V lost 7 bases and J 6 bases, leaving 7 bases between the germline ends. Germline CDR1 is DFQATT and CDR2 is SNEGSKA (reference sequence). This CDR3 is CSGSGNEQFF. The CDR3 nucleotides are TGCAGTGGTAGTGGCAATGAGCAGTTCTTC.